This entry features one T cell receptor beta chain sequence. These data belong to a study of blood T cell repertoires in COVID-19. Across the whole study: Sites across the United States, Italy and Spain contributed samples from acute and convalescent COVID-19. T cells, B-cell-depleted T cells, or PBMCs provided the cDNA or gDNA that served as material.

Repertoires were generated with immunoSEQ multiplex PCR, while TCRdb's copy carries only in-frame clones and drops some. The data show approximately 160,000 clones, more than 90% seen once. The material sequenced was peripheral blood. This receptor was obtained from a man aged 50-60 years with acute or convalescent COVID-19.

Here the CDR3 DNA reads TGTGCCAGCAGTCCCGGACACATGAACACTGAAGCTTTCTTT. This codes for CASSPGHMNTEAFF. V usage is TRBV28 and J usage is TRBJ1-1; a possible D gene is TRBD1 (5 bases). The CDR3 totals 14 residues. Trimming cost V 5 bases and J 0 bases, with 10 bases left between them. The V gene's germline CDR1 is MDHEN and CDR2 SYDVKM.